The 20 T cell receptor beta chains below all came from one sample that was sequenced in a study of molecular identifiers for immune sequencing clone quantification. Using its own MiXCR run on the PCR reads, TCRdb lists one record per CDR3 protein. The profile covers 400,000 to 600,000 distinct CDR3 sequences, with about a fifth appearing a single time and 0.65% to 0.95% taken by the ten largest. Specimen: naive CD8+ T cells from blood, with Jurkat cell RNA spiked in. Indicated subset: FACS-sorted CD8+CD4-CCR7+CD45RA+ naive T cells. The receptor source for this set is a human donor in good health. Some libraries in this study had Jurkat cell RNA spiked in.

Worth noting for this clonotype: It may be a read error: a sequence one base away is much more abundant. The J gene is TRBJ2-7, the V gene TRBV29-1; 8 bases map to TRBD1. The CDR3 consists of 14 residues. V lost 7 bases to trimming and J lost 9 bases; unmatched junction nucleotides: 17. Germline V gives CDR1 SQVTM, CDR2 ANQGSEA. The CDR3 protein is CSAKAGTGPAGQYF. The CDR3 region has the DNA TGCAGCGCCAAAGCCGGGACAGGCCCCGCCGGGCAGTACTTC.

This clonotype was found many times. V usage is TRBV29-1 and J usage is TRBJ2-3, with D maybe TRBD2 (5 bases). Trimming removed 5 bases from V and 0 bases from J, with 12 bases in between. This CDR3 has 14 residues. The V gene's germline CDR1 is SQVTM and CDR2 ANQGSEA. This CDR3 is CSVLTGSSTDTQYF. CDR3 sequence (DNA): TGCAGCGTTCTAACGGGGTCTAGCACAGATACGCAGTATTTT.

This clonotype has at least ten counts. The chain is built from TRBV29-1 and TRBJ1-1; D remains ambiguous. This CDR3 has 13 residues. CDR1 and CDR2 from the germline V gene are SQVTM and ANQGSEA. With 6 bases removed from V and 0 bases from J, the gap between germline ends came to 11 bases. CDR3: CSVILWMNTEAFF. CDR3 coding DNA: TGCAGCGTGATTTTGTGGATGAACACTGAAGCTTTCTTT.

To note about this clonotype: This may be a read error, as it is one base from a much larger clone. The rearrangement uses TRBV5-1 and TRBJ2-1; D uncertain. Per the germline V gene, CDR1 is SGHRS and CDR2 is YFSETQ. The CDR3 covers 13 residues. The CDR3 is CASSFSASNEQSF. The CDR3 DNA is TGCGCCAGCAGCTTCTCCGCGAGCAATGAGCAGTCCTTC.

This clonotype appeared many times. The rearrangement uses TRBV12-3 or TRBV12-4 and TRBJ2-3; TRBD2 aligns across 8 bases. This CDR3 has 12 residues. V shed 7 bases, J shed 6 bases, and the junction held 3 bases outside the gene matches. DNA of the CDR3: TGTGCCAGCACGGGGGGGCTTGATACGCAGTATTTT. Translating it yields CASTGGLDTQYF.

This clonotype was seen many times. This chain uses TRBV19 with TRBJ1-1, with D unresolved. CDR1 is LNHDA and CDR2 is SQIVND in the germline V gene (reference sequence). Trimming pared 7 bases from V and 3 bases from J, leaving 9 bases between. The CDR3 covers 12 residues. As DNA, the CDR3 is TGTGCCAGTACCCATTACGACACTGAAGCTTTCTTT. This sequence encodes CASTHYDTEAFF.

On this clonotype itself: A much larger clone sits a single nucleotide away, making a read error possible. This rearrangement joins TRBV7-6 to TRBJ2-2; D is ambiguous. The CDR3 has 12 amino acids. Trimming removed 8 bases at V and 5 bases at J, with 9 bases between. Germline V gene sequence: CDR1 SGHVS, CDR2 FNYEAQ. CDR3 amino acids: CASGHTTGELFF. DNA for the CDR3: TGTGCCAGCGGCCACACGACCGGGGAGCTGTTTTTT. The full variable domain, rest sourced from reference TRBV7-6 and TRBJ2-2, is GAGVSQSPRYKVTKRGQDVALRCDPISGHVSLYWYRQALGQGPEFLTYFNYEAQQDKSGLPNDRFSAERPEGSISTLTIQRTEQRDSAMYRCASGHTTGELFFGEGSRLTVL.

This clonotype has ten or more counts. This chain joins TRBV11-1 and TRBJ2-5; D not certain. The length of the CDR3 is 13 residues. The germline V gene encodes CDR1 SGHAT and CDR2 FQDESV (reference sequence). The V and J ends lost 5 bases and 5 bases respectively, with 12 bases between them. The chain's CDR3 is CASSPPGWETQYF. CDR3 bases: TGTGCCAGCAGCCCTCCCGGCTGGGAGACCCAGTACTTC.

J is TRBJ1-5 and V is TRBV19; D gene ambiguous. V lost 3 bases to trimming and J lost 0 bases, with 6 bases between them. Germline lookup yields CDR1 LNHDA and CDR2 SQIVND (reference sequence). The CDR3 totals 14 residues. In nucleotides, the CDR3 is TGTGCCAGTAGTATGGGGAGTAGCAATCAGCCCCAGCATTTT. This codes for CASSMGSSNQPQHF.

To note about this clonotype: A much larger clone differs by one base, so this may be a read error. The V gene is TRBV5-1, the J gene TRBJ2-7, with D maybe TRBD2 (5 bases). The CDR3 is 15 residues long. Looked up from germline, CDR1 is SGHRS and CDR2 is YFSETQ. The CDR3 DNA follows: TGCGCCAGCAGCTTGGAGCGACTAACTCACTACGGGCAGTACTTC. Translation gives CASSLERLTHYGQYF.

The chain carries TRBV10-3 and TRBJ2-2; no firm D call. This CDR3 contains 17 residues. Between the trimmed V and J ends, which lost 0 bases and 6 bases, there was a span of 17 bases. Per germline, CDR1 ENHRY and CDR2 SYGVKD. CDR3 nucleotide sequence: TGTGCCATCAGTGAGTCGACTCTCGGTAGCCCCCCCGGGGAGCTGTTTTTT. Its translation: CAISESTLGSPPGELFF.

The sample holds many counts of this clonotype. The chain recombines TRBV25-1 with TRBJ1-4, with D tentatively TRBD1 (5 bases). V was trimmed by 5 bases and J by 0 bases, leaving 13 bases between them. Germline V CDR1 and CDR2: MGHDK, SYGVNS. This CDR3 has 16 residues. CDR3 amino acids: CASSRARAATNEKLFF. The CDR3 DNA follows: TGTGCCAGCAGTCGGGCCAGGGCTGCAACTAATGAAAAACTGTTTTTT.

The chain joins TRBV10-3 to TRBJ2-7, with D possibly TRBD2 on 6 matching bases. The CDR3 sequence is 11 residues long. Trimming cost V 6 bases and J 4 bases, with 7 bases left between them. Germline loops: CDR1 ENHRY, CDR2 SYGVKD. The chain's CDR3 is CAIRGGYEQYF. The CDR3 DNA reads as TGTGCCATCAGGGGAGGATACGAGCAGTACTTC.

With respect to this clonotype: This may stem from a read error, because a much larger clone lies one nucleotide away. V usage is TRBV13 and J usage is TRBJ2-7; TRBD2 matches at 8 bases. There are 15 residues in the CDR3. Per germline, CDR1 PRHDT and CDR2 FYEKMQ (reference sequence). V was clipped by 5 bases and J by 7 bases; unmatched bases: 13. The DNA for the CDR3 is TGTGCCAGCAGCCCCCGAGGTAGCGGGGCCTGGGAGCAGTACTTC. Protein product: CASSPRGSGAWEQYF.

This clonotype was detected ten times or more. This rearrangement joins TRBV6-2 or TRBV6-3 to TRBJ2-7; 9 nucleotides agree with TRBD1. The germline CDR1 and CDR2 sequences are MNHEY and SVGEGT. This CDR3 comprises 13 residues. V shed 4 bases and J 6 bases; nucleotides not matched to a gene: 4. CDR3 sequence reads: CASSLQGASEQYF. DNA for the CDR3: TGTGCCAGCAGTTTACAGGGGGCCTCCGAGCAGTACTTC.

Points on this clonotype: This clone may be a read error of a much larger clone one base away. The V gene is TRBV28, the J gene TRBJ2-5; 10 bases map to TRBD2. Germline V gene lookup returns CDR1 MDHEN and CDR2 SYDVKM. CDR3 length: 14 amino acids. CDR3 sequence reads: CASSLAGDQETQHF. CDR3 sequence (DNA): TGTGCCAGCAGTCTAGCGGGGGACCAAGAGACCCAGCACTTC.

J is TRBJ1-6 and V is TRBV7-6; D might be TRBD1 (6 bases). Germline assignment: CDR1 SGHVS and CDR2 FNYEAQ. The CDR3 is made up of 16 amino acids. V lost 0 bases and J 4 bases, leaving 10 bases between the germline ends. The CDR3 bases are TGTGCCAGCAGCTTAGCGGTAGGACAGTATAATTCACCCCTCCACTTT. Encoded protein: CASSLAVGQYNSPLHF.

This clonotype appeared many times. J is TRBJ2-3 and V is TRBV28, with 8 bases lining up with TRBD2. In germline, CDR1 is MDHEN, CDR2 SYDVKM. V lost 5 bases and J lost 1; bases outside the gene matches: 11. This CDR3 contains 17 residues. The DNA for the CDR3 is TGTGCCAGCAGTCCACCCGGGGGGGCGGGGGGCACAGATACGCAGTATTTT. This gives the protein CASSPPGGAGGTDTQYF.

This clonotype has ten or more counts. The chain has TRBV28 and TRBJ1-5; 8 bases are a match to TRBD1. The CDR3 contains 18 residues. Germline loops: CDR1 MDHEN, CDR2 SYDVKM. V dropped 4 bases and J dropped 6; count of bases not matched to a gene: 17. CDR3 in amino acids: CASSSFGGDRRGGQPQHF. In DNA form, the CDR3 reads TGTGCCAGCAGTTCATTCGGCGGGGACAGGCGTGGGGGTCAGCCCCAGCATTTT.

Many counts were recorded for this clonotype. The genes are TRBV5-6 and TRBJ2-7; D possibly corresponds to TRBD1 (6 bases). This CDR3 region has 12 residues. Trimming stripped 1 base from V and 11 bases from J, with 13 bases between. Germline CDR1 is SGHDT and CDR2 is YYEEEE. The CDR3 protein is CASSLYPGQEYF. CDR3 bases: TGTGCCAGCAGCTTGTACCCGGGACAAGAGTACTTC.